One and the same sample provided the 17 T cell receptor beta chains below, sequenced in a study of cytomegalovirus exposure and HLA in healthy donors. It was with 60 Vbeta and 13 Jbeta primers that the PCR ran. Assay: immunoSEQ multiplex PCR; the TCRdb copy retains only in-frame clones and omits some. The sample includes about 200,000 clones, 79% of them seen just once. Input material: PBMCs. The receptors shown here come from a girl aged 5-17 years in good health and CMV-seropositive.

The rearrangement joins TRBV5-6 to TRBJ1-6; TRBD1 is a possible D gene (5 bases). V was trimmed by 0 bases and J by 0 bases, leaving 7 bases between them. Germline CDR1 SGHDT, CDR2 YYEEEE. This CDR3 spans 16 amino acids. The CDR3, as DNA: TGTGCCAGCAGCTTGGAAACAGGCTCCTATAATTCACCCCTCCACTTT. Translated, it gives CASSLETGSYNSPLHF.

The sample holds one count of this clone. This sequence joins TRBV20-1 and TRBJ1-4, with D unresolved. CDR1 is DFQATT and CDR2 is SNEGSKA in the germline V gene (reference sequence). Deletions cut 6 bases from V and 4 bases from J, with 6 bases between. There are 11 residues in the CDR3. This CDR3 reads CSAFFNEKLFF. Written as DNA, the CDR3 is TGCAGTGCCTTTTTTAATGAAAAACTGTTTTTT.

The chain links TRBV19 to TRBJ1-6; perhaps TRBD1 as D (5 bases). CDR1 and CDR2 from the germline V gene are LNHDA and SQIVND (reference sequence). The CDR3 spans 13 residues. Trimming took off 4 bases at V and 15 bases at J, with 16 bases between the two ends. The CDR3 sequence is CASSTQGVPGLHF. The DNA of the CDR3 is TGTGCCAGTAGTACCCAAGGGGTCCCGGGCCTCCACTTT.

The table lists this clone with a few counts. The gene calls are TRBV7-9 and TRBJ2-7; a possible D gene is TRBD2 (7 bases). Germline V gives CDR1 SEHNR, CDR2 FQNEAQ (reference sequence). This CDR3 contains 14 residues. Trimming removed 1 base at V and 3 bases at J, with 10 bases between. The CDR3 bases are TGTGCCAGCAGCTTAGGAGGGGGGGTCTACGAGCAGTACTTC. It yields the protein CASSLGGGVYEQYF.

The V call is TRBV19, the J call TRBJ2-5; 11 bases match TRBD1. V trimming: 6 bases; J trimming: 5 bases; junction bases outside the gene matches: 5. The CDR3 extends over 14 amino acids. Germline V CDR1 and CDR2: LNHDA, SQIVND (reference sequence). The CDR3 sequence: CASRKDRGHETQYF. CDR3 sequence (DNA): TGTGCCAGTAGGAAGGACAGGGGGCATGAGACCCAGTACTTC.

The sample holds a few counts of this clone. The chain joins TRBV11-2 to TRBJ2-1; TRBD2 matches 11 bases. V shed 6 bases and J 13 bases; nucleotides not matched to a gene: 17. The CDR3 runs 16 residues. Germline V CDR1 and CDR2: SGHAT, FQNNGV. This CDR3 is CASSPVEYSSGGPQFF. The CDR3 DNA is TGTGCCAGCAGTCCCGTCGAATATTCTAGCGGGGGGCCCCAGTTCTTC. Filled out from reference TRBV11-2 and TRBJ2-1, the complete variable domain reads EAGVAQSPRYKIIEKRQSVAFWCNPISGHATLYWYQQILGQGPKLLIQFQNNGVVDDSQLPKDRFSAERLKGVDSTLKIQPAKLEDSAVYLCASSPVEYSSGGPQFFGPGTRLTVL.

The chain recombines TRBV7-2 with TRBJ2-7, with 8 bases fitting TRBD1. CDR3 size: 14 residues. J gave up 3 bases and V 7 bases, and 8 bases lay outside the gene matches. CDR1 and CDR2 (germline): SGHTA, FQGNSA. This CDR3 reads CASTPPDRGYEQYF. For the CDR3, the DNA is TGTGCCAGCACCCCCCCCGACAGGGGCTACGAGCAGTACTTC.

The chain combines TRBV6-1 with TRBJ1-1, with a weak D call TRBD1 (5 bases). Germline values: CDR1 MNHNS, CDR2 SASEGT. The length of the CDR3 is 14 residues. With 1 base removed from V and 3 bases from J, the gap between germline ends came to 9 bases. DNA for the CDR3: TGTGCCAGCAGTGAAGTAGGGGCGGACACTGAAGCTTTCTTT. Encoded protein: CASSEVGADTEAFF.

The rearrangement joins TRBV6-5 to TRBJ1-1; 10 bases fit TRBD1. J was trimmed by 5 bases and V by 3 bases; bases with no gene match: 6. The CDR3 is 15 residues long. From germline, CDR1 is MNHEY and CDR2 SVGAGI. The CDR3 sequence: CASSYSGQGWTEAFF. The DNA for the CDR3 is TGTGCCAGCAGTTATTCGGGACAGGGGTGGACTGAAGCTTTCTTT.

V gene TRBV11-3 combines with J gene TRBJ2-2, with D maybe TRBD1 (6 bases). Looked up from germline, CDR1 is SGHNT and CDR2 is YENEEA. With 5 bases removed from V and 6 bases from J, the gap between germline ends came to 22 bases. The length of the CDR3 is 17 residues. The CDR3 DNA sequence: TGTGCCAGCAGCCCAGGGGCGTCGGCGGGCCTTCCCGGGGAGCTGTTTTTT. This encodes CASSPGASAGLPGELFF.

J is TRBJ2-1 and V is TRBV30; D call uncertain. The V gene lost 5 bases and the J gene lost 3 bases, with 5 bases spanning the gap. CDR3 length: 11 residues. Germline V gene data show CDR1 as GTSNPN and CDR2 as SVGIG (reference sequence). The CDR3 DNA is TGTGCCTGGGGCCACTACAATGAGCAGTTCTTC. Protein: CAWGHYNEQFF.

The DNA for the CDR3 is TGTGCCAGCAGCAGACTGACCATTCCGGTTGCGCAGTATTTT. Its translation: CASSRLTIPVAQYF. The rearrangement joins TRBV14 to TRBJ2-3; D ambiguous. Germline CDR1 reads SGHDN; CDR2 reads FVKESK. The CDR3 is 14 residues long. Trimming removed 5 bases from V and 10 bases from J, with 19 bases in between.

The V gene is TRBV6-1, the J gene TRBJ2-3; the match to TRBD1 covers 8 bases. This CDR3 spans 14 amino acids. The trim removed 6 bases at V and 0 bases at J, leaving 2 bases unmatched. In germline, CDR1 is MNHNS, CDR2 SASEGT. In nucleotides, the CDR3 is TGTGCCAGCAGCGGGACAGGTAGCACAGATACGCAGTATTTT. Its protein is CASSGTGSTDTQYF.

The rearrangement links TRBV7-6 to TRBJ1-6; TRBD1 might be the D (6 bases). From germline, CDR1 is SGHVS and CDR2 FNYEAQ. The V end was cut by 5 bases, the J end by 8 bases, with 13 bases between. This CDR3 comprises 14 residues. As DNA, the CDR3 is TGTGCCAGCAGCCCGAGGGGGGGGGATTCACCCCTCCACTTT. Translating gives CASSPRGGDSPLHF.

The chain is built from TRBV14 and TRBJ1-1; D is unclear. The CDR3 is 14 residues long. The V gene's germline CDR1 is SGHDN and CDR2 FVKESK. V lost 1 base and J lost 4, with 10 bases in between. The CDR3 loop is CASSQGRERTEAFF. DNA for the CDR3: TGTGCCAGCAGCCAAGGCCGGGAGCGCACTGAAGCTTTCTTT.

The rearrangement joins TRBV5-1 to TRBJ2-2, with D maybe TRBD2 (5 bases). This CDR3 has 15 residues. Germline lookup yields CDR1 SGHRS and CDR2 YFSETQ. V was clipped by 3 bases and J by 6 bases, with 15 bases between them. This CDR3 is CASSSGDTAAGELFF. The CDR3 DNA sequence: TGCGCCAGCAGCTCCGGGGATACCGCCGCCGGGGAGCTGTTTTTT.

J is TRBJ1-2 and V is TRBV4-1; unclear D gene. Germline V gene lookup returns CDR1 MGHRA and CDR2 YSYEKL. This CDR3 contains 12 residues. With 0 bases removed from V and 5 bases from J, the gap between germline ends came to 4 bases. The CDR3 coding sequence is TGCGCCAGCAGCCAAGACCTTTATGGCTACACCTTC. Its protein is CASSQDLYGYTF.